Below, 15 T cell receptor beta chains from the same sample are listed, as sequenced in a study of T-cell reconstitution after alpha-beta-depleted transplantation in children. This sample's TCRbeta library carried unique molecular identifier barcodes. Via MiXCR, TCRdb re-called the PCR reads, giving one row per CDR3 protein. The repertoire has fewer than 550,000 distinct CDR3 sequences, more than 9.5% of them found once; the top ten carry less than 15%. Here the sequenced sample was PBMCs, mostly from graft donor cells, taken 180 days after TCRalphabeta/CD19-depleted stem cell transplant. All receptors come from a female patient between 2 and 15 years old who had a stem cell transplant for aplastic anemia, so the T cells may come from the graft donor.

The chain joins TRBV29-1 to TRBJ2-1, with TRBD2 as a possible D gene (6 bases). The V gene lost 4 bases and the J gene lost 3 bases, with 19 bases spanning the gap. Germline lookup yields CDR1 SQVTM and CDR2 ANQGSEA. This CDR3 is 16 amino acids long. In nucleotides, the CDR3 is TGCAGCGTTGGTATGGGGCTAGCGAGTTTCTACAATGAGCAGTTCTTC. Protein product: CSVGMGLASFYNEQFF.

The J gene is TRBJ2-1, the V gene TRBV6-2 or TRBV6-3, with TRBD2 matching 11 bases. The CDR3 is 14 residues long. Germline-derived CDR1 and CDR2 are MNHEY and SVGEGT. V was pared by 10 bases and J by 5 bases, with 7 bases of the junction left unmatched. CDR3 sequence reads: CATPGLAENNEQFF. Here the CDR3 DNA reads TGTGCCACCCCGGGACTAGCGGAGAACAATGAGCAGTTCTTC.

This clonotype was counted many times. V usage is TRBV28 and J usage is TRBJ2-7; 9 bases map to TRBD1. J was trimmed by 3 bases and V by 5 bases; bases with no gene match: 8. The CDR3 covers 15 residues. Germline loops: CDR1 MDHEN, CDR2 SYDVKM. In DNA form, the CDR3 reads TGTGCCAGCAGTACACCCGGGACAGGGAACTACGAGCAGTACTTC. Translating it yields CASSTPGTGNYEQYF.

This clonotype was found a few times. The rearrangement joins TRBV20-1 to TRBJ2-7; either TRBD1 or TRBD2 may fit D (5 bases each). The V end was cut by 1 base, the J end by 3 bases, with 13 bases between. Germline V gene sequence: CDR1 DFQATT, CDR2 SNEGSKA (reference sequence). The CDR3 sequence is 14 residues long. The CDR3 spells CSARGRAGIYEQYF. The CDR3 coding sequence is TGCAGTGCTAGAGGCAGGGCCGGGATCTACGAGCAGTACTTC.

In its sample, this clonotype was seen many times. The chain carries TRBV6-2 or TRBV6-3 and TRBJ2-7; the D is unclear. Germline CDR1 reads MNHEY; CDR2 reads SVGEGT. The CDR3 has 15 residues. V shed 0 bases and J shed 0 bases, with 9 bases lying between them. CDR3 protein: CASSYSRSSSYEQYV. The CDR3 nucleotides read TGTGCCAGCAGTTACTCGAGGTCGAGCTCCTACGAGCAGTACGTC.

The CDR3, as DNA: TGTGCCATCAGTGTGTCGCTAGCGGGAGGGCCGAGCTCAGCCAAAAACATTCAGTACTTC. It specifies CAISVSLAGGPSSAKNIQYF. The rearrangement uses TRBV10-3 and TRBJ2-4; TRBD2 aligns across 12 bases. CDR3 length: 20 residues. V was clipped by 4 bases and J by 0 bases; unmatched bases: 13. CDR1 and CDR2 (germline): ENHRY, SYGVKD.

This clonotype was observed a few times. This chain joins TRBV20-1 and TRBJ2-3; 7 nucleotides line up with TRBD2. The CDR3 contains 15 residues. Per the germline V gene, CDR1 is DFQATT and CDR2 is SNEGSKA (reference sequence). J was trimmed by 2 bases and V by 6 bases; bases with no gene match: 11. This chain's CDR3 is CSANPRAGVTDTQYF. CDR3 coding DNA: TGCAGTGCCAATCCCAGGGCGGGAGTCACAGATACGCAGTATTTT.

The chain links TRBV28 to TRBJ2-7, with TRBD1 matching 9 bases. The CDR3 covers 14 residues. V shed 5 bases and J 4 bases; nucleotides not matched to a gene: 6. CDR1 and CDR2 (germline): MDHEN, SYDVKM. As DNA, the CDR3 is TGTGCCAGCAGTGACACAGGGGGCAAGTACGAGCAGTACGTC. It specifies CASSDTGGKYEQYV.

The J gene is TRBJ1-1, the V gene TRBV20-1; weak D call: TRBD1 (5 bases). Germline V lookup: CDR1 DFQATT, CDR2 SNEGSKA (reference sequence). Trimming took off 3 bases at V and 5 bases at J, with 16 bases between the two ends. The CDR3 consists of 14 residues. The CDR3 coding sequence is TGCAGTGCTAGTGGGCCAGGGCCGAATACTGAAGCTTTCTTT. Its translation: CSASGPGPNTEAFF.

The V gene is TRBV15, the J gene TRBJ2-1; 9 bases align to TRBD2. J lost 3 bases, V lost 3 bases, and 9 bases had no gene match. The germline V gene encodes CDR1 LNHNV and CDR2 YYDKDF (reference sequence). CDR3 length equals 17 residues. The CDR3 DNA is TGTGCCACCAGCAGCGGGGAGCCTAGCGGGATCTACAATGAGCAGTTCTTC. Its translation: CATSSGEPSGIYNEQFF.

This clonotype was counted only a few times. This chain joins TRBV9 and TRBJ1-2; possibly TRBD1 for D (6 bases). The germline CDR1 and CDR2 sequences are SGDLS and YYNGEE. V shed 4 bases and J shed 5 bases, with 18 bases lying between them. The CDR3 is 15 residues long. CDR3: CASSPPLGARYGYTF. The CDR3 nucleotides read TGTGCCAGCAGCCCCCCCTTGGGGGCAAGGTATGGCTACACCTTC.

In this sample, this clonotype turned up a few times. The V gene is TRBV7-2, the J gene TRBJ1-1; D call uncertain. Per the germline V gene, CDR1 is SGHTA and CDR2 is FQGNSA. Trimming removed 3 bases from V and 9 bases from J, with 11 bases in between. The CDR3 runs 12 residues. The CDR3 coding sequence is TGTGCCAGCAGCTTGTCCTTACGGAAAGCTTTCTTT. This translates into CASSLSLRKAFF.

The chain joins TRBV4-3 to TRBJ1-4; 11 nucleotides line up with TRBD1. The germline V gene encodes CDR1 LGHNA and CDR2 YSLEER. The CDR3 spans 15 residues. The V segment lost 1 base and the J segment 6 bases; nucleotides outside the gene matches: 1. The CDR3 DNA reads TGCGCCAGCAGCCAAGGGGACAGGGGGTATGAAAAACTGTTTTTT. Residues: CASSQGDRGYEKLFF.

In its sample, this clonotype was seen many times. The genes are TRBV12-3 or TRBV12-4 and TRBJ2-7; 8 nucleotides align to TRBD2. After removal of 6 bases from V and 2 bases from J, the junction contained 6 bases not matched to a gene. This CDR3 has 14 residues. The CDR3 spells CASRKRGGPYEQYF. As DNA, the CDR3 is TGTGCCAGCAGGAAACGGGGGGGGCCCTACGAGCAGTACTTC.

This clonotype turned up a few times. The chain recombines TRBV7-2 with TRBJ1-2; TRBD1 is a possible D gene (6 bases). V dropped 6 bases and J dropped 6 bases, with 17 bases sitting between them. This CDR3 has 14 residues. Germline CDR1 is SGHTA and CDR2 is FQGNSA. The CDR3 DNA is TGTGCCAGCAGAGTAGCAGGGGACATTAATGGCTACACCTTC. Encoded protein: CASRVAGDINGYTF.